Sequencing of this T cell receptor (beta chain) was carried out in a study of blood T cell repertoires in COVID-19. Study summary: There were acute and convalescent COVID-19 samples, and they came from the United States, Italy and Spain. The cDNA or gDNA used as material had been derived from T cells, B-cell-depleted T cells, or PBMCs.

As originally analysed: Researchers report that nucleated cell counts were estimated from reference gene primer amplification. Using immunoSEQ multiplex PCR, the repertoire was profiled, and TCRdb retains in-frame clones only, with some absent. Clone size and the V and J calls come from that table; the DNA yielded D and trimming. Among roughly 250,000 clones listed, roughly 84% were seen once. This CDR3 has 15 residues. Trimming took 3 bases from V and 8 from J; bases not matched to a gene: 7. The germline CDR1 and CDR2 sequences are GTSNPN and SVGIG (reference sequence). Material: peripheral blood. This sequence was found in a woman aged 40 to 55 who had recovered from COVID-19. This chain links TRBV30 with TRBJ2-1; 13 bases are shared with TRBD2. The CDR3 nucleotides are TGTGCCTGGAGCTCCGGACTAGCGGGAGTATATGAGCAGTTCTTC. This translates into CAWSSGLAGVYEQFF.